Listed below are T cell receptor beta chains from one sample, sequenced in a study of T cells after yellow fever vaccination. MiXCR, applied by TCRdb to the 5' RACE reads, yields one record per CDR3 protein. The sample yields a few hundred thousand distinct CDR3 sequences, 6.2% seen once. Sequenced material: PBMCs, taken 5 days after the yellow fever booster vaccination. These receptors all come from a young man who received the YFV17D yellow fever vaccine. Both conserved end residues are part of each CDR3. Each record gives: D gene, clone size, J gene, V gene, CDR3 protein, CDR3 DNA. A D gene is named only where the DNA matches it firmly. Clone size, where shown, is once, few, many, or a class for clones that have expanded.

D gene: TRBD2; clone size: .; J gene: TRBJ2-3; V gene: TRBV12-5; CDR3 protein: CASSDTAGGRDTQYF; CDR3 DNA: TGTGCTAGTTCCGATACTGCGGGAGGGAGAGATACGCAGTATTTT
D gene: .; clone size: few; J gene: TRBJ2-7; V gene: TRBV12-3/TRBV12-4; CDR3 protein: CASSRAVVYEQYF; CDR3 DNA: TGTGCCAGCAGCCGGGCCGTCGTCTACGAGCAGTACTTC
D gene: .; clone size: .; J gene: TRBJ1-3; V gene: TRBV5-5; CDR3 protein: CASTTAPSSGNTIYF; CDR3 DNA: TGTGCCAGCACCACGGCCCCGAGCTCTGGAAACACCATATATTTT
D gene: .; clone size: .; J gene: TRBJ2-7; V gene: TRBV3-1; CDR3 protein: CASSQETWTAYEQYF; CDR3 DNA: TGTGCCAGCAGCCAAGAGACCTGGACCGCCTACGAGCAGTACTTC
D gene: TRBD1; clone size: .; J gene: TRBJ2-6; V gene: TRBV5-1; CDR3 protein: CASSLGQGAGANVLTF; CDR3 DNA: TGCGCCAGCAGCTTGGGGCAGGGGGCTGGGGCCAACGTCCTGACTTTC
D gene: TRBD2; clone size: .; J gene: TRBJ2-1; V gene: TRBV6-5; CDR3 protein: CASSSLTSGSSYNEQFF; CDR3 DNA: TGTGCCAGCAGTTCACTGACTAGCGGAAGCTCCTACAATGAGCAGTTCTTC
D gene: TRBD2; clone size: few; J gene: TRBJ2-5; V gene: TRBV6-5; CDR3 protein: CASSYSSGNQETQYF; CDR3 DNA: TGTGCCAGCAGTTACAGTAGCGGGAACCAAGAGACCCAGTACTTC
D gene: .; clone size: many; J gene: TRBJ2-1; V gene: TRBV4-3; CDR3 protein: CASSQDLAGGAYNEQFF; CDR3 DNA: TGCGCCAGCAGCCAAGATTTGGCTGGTGGGGCCTACAATGAGCAGTTCTTC
D gene: TRBD1; clone size: many; J gene: TRBJ2-1; V gene: TRBV5-1; CDR3 protein: CASSRDRGTYNEQFF; CDR3 DNA: TGCGCCAGCAGCCGGGACAGGGGCACCTACAATGAGCAGTTCTTC
D gene: TRBD1; clone size: many; J gene: TRBJ2-7; V gene: TRBV5-1; CDR3 protein: CASSYIGQGDEQYF; CDR3 DNA: TGCGCCAGCAGCTATATCGGACAGGGGGACGAGCAGTACTTC
D gene: TRBD1; clone size: many; J gene: TRBJ1-1; V gene: TRBV7-9; CDR3 protein: CASSLGGTVNTEAFF; CDR3 DNA: TGTGCCAGCAGCTTGGGAGGGACAGTTAACACTGAAGCTTTCTTT
D gene: .; clone size: many; J gene: TRBJ2-5; V gene: TRBV7-2; CDR3 protein: CASSLVRETQYF; CDR3 DNA: TGCGCCAGCAGCTTGGTGAGGGAGACCCAGTACTTC
D gene: .; clone size: few; J gene: TRBJ2-2; V gene: TRBV7-2; CDR3 protein: CASSLAGGFPGELFF; CDR3 DNA: TGTGCCAGCAGCTTAGCGGGAGGCTTCCCCGGGGAGCTGTTTTTT
D gene: .; clone size: many; J gene: TRBJ2-7; V gene: TRBV7-8; CDR3 protein: CASSLETSSYEQYF; CDR3 DNA: TGTGCCAGCAGCTTAGAGACTAGCTCCTACGAGCAGTACTTC
D gene: TRBD2; clone size: many; J gene: TRBJ2-3; V gene: TRBV2; CDR3 protein: CASSKPSGTTDTQYF; CDR3 DNA: TGTGCCAGCAGTAAGCCTAGCGGGACCACAGATACGCAGTATTTT
D gene: TRBD1; clone size: few; J gene: TRBJ2-7; V gene: TRBV30; CDR3 protein: CAWNRGRYEQYF; CDR3 DNA: TGTGCCTGGAACAGGGGGCGGTACGAGCAGTACTTC
D gene: .; clone size: many; J gene: TRBJ2-3; V gene: TRBV29-1; CDR3 protein: CSARDPGADTQYF; CDR3 DNA: TGCAGCGCAAGGGACCCAGGGGCAGATACGCAGTATTTT
D gene: TRBD1; clone size: many; J gene: TRBJ1-1; V gene: TRBV7-3; CDR3 protein: CASSRTGNTEAFF; CDR3 DNA: TGTGCCAGCAGCCGGACAGGAAACACTGAAGCTTTCTTT
D gene: .; clone size: few; J gene: TRBJ2-4; V gene: TRBV20-1; CDR3 protein: CSASTNTLGKNIQYF; CDR3 DNA: TGCAGTGCTAGTACTAATACCCTCGGCAAAAACATTCAGTACTTC
D gene: .; clone size: .; J gene: TRBJ1-2; V gene: TRBV5-1; CDR3 protein: CASSAGPSSFYGYTF; CDR3 DNA: TGCGCCAGCAGCGCCGGACCCTCAAGTTTCTATGGCTACACCTTC
D gene: .; clone size: .; J gene: TRBJ2-5; V gene: TRBV2; CDR3 protein: CASSGTRAQYF; CDR3 DNA: TGTGCCAGCAGTGGTACTCGAGCCCAGTACTTC
D gene: .; clone size: .; J gene: TRBJ2-3; V gene: TRBV3-1; CDR3 protein: CASSQEVFTDHSLSSTDTQYF; CDR3 DNA: TGTGCCAGCAGCCAAGAGGTCTTTACCGACCATTCCCTTTCTAGCACAGATACGCAGTATTTT
D gene: TRBD1; clone size: many; J gene: TRBJ2-7; V gene: TRBV5-6; CDR3 protein: CASSENRGTSYEQYF; CDR3 DNA: TGTGCCAGCAGCGAGAACAGGGGCACCTCCTACGAGCAGTACTTC
D gene: .; clone size: .; J gene: TRBJ1-1; V gene: TRBV5-1; CDR3 protein: CASSLARDSFRGTEAFF; CDR3 DNA: TGCGCCAGCAGCTTAGCCCGGGACTCCTTTCGCGGAACTGAAGCTTTCTTT
D gene: TRBD2; clone size: few; J gene: TRBJ2-7; V gene: TRBV20-1; CDR3 protein: CSARTTSGSPNEQYF; CDR3 DNA: TGCAGTGCTAGAACCACTAGCGGGAGTCCCAACGAGCAGTACTTC
D gene: .; clone size: .; J gene: TRBJ2-5; V gene: TRBV2; CDR3 protein: CASKERGETQYF; CDR3 DNA: TGTGCCAGCAAAGAACGAGGGGAGACCCAGTACTTC
D gene: TRBD2; clone size: many; J gene: TRBJ2-1; V gene: TRBV25-1; CDR3 protein: CASSPTSGAYNEQFF; CDR3 DNA: TGTGCCAGCAGCCCTACTAGCGGAGCCTACAATGAGCAGTTCTTC
D gene: TRBD2; clone size: many; J gene: TRBJ2-5; V gene: TRBV5-1; CDR3 protein: CASSSPGTSGETQYF; CDR3 DNA: TGCGCCAGCAGCTCCCCCGGGACTAGCGGAGAGACCCAGTACTTC
D gene: .; clone size: .; J gene: TRBJ1-5; V gene: TRBV6-2/TRBV6-3; CDR3 protein: CASSYDDAQPQHF; CDR3 DNA: TGTGCCAGCAGTTACGACGATGCTCAGCCCCAGCATTTT
D gene: .; clone size: many; J gene: TRBJ2-1; V gene: TRBV9; CDR3 protein: CASSGGGPTRSYNEQFF; CDR3 DNA: TGTGCCAGCAGCGGGGGGGGCCCTACCCGCTCCTACAATGAGCAGTTCTTC
D gene: .; clone size: .; J gene: TRBJ2-3; V gene: TRBV7-9; CDR3 protein: CASSLSKGAGTDTQYF; CDR3 DNA: TGTGCCAGCAGCTTAAGTAAAGGGGCCGGGACAGATACGCAGTATTTT
D gene: TRBD1; clone size: few; J gene: TRBJ2-5; V gene: TRBV28; CDR3 protein: CASSGDSLRVETQYF; CDR3 DNA: TGTGCCAGCAGTGGGGACAGTCTGAGGGTGGAGACCCAGTACTTC